This T cell receptor (beta chain) was obtained from a study of cytomegalovirus exposure and HLA in healthy donors. For the study at large: Among about 179 million T cells, an earlier analysis found 117 million unique TCR beta sequences. Unique TCRs from HLA-typed donors, about 85 million of them, were held in an early data release. Overall study results and limits: For most subjects, TCR beta sequences were reported to predict HLA-A and HLA-B alleles with accuracy. Donors belonging to an Asian-associated ancestry cluster reportedly showed fewer N-insertions in productive TCRs than the approximately 700-donor mean, according to what a later analysis found.

This clone was recorded a few times. No antigen is known for it. The PCR ran on 60 Vbeta and 13 Jbeta primers. TCRdb keeps only in-frame clones here, not all; method: immunoSEQ multiplex PCR. The table has around 92,000 clones, 75% to 85% seen once. The CDR3 is 14 amino acids. J gave up 3 bases and V 5 bases, and 3 bases lay outside the gene matches. Germline V gives CDR1 MNHNS, CDR2 SASEGT. The receptor comes from a man between 18 and 35 years old in good health and CMV-seronegative. The chain employs TRBV6-1 and TRBJ1-4; the match to TRBD1 covers 7 bases. The sequenced material came from PBMCs. The CDR3 DNA is TGTGCCAGCAGTACAGGGGTGGCTAATGAAAAACTGTTTTTT. Its protein is CASSTGVANEKLFF.